This entry is about one T cell receptor beta chain. Its antigen remains unknown. This CDR3 has 16 residues. J gave up 5 bases and V 5 bases, and 10 bases lay outside the gene matches. Per the germline V gene, CDR1 is LGHNT and CDR2 is FRNRAP. Terminally differentiated effector memory CD45RA+ cells were excluded from the naive CD8 cells, which were CD45RO-negative and positively selected for CCR7. This entry is derived from a study of shared clonotypes between healthy human individuals. Findings and limits, study-wide: Genetic and exposure-history diversity was limited by the few donors.

This was a deep-level run. This table comes from immunoSEQ multiplex PCR, and its TCRdb copy is limited to in-frame clones, with some not included. The table includes about 2 million clones, about 95% detected once. This TCR was sampled from a man aged 18 to 30 in good health. The genes are TRBV12-5 and TRBJ2-5; 11 positions agree with TRBD1. The material sequenced was naive CD8+ T cells sorted from blood. CDR3 sequence (DNA): TGTGCTAGTGGTCCGGGTGGGACAGGGGGTTTGGAGACCCAGTACTTC. It specifies CASGPGGTGGLETQYF.